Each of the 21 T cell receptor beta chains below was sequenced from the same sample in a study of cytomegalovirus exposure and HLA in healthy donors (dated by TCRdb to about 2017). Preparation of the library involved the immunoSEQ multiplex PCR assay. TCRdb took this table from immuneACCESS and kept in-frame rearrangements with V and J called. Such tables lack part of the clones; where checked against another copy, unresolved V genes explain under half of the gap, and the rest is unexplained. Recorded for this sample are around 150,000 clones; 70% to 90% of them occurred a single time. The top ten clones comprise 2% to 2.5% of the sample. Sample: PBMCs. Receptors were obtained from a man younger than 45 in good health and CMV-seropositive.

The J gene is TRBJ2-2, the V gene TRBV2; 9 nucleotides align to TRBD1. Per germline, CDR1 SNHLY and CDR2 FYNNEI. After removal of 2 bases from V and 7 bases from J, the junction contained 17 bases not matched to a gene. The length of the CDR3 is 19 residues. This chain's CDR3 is CASSETRGGQGKVIGELFF. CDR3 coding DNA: TGTGCCAGCAGTGAAACTCGTGGTGGACAGGGGAAAGTTATCGGGGAGCTGTTTTTT.

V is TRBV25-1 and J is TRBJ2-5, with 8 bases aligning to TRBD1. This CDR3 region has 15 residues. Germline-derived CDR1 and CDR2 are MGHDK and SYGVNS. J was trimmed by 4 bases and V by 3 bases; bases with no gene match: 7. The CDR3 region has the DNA TGTGCCAGCAGTGATACCGACAGGGGAGGAGAGACCCAGTACTTC. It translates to CASSDTDRGGETQYF.

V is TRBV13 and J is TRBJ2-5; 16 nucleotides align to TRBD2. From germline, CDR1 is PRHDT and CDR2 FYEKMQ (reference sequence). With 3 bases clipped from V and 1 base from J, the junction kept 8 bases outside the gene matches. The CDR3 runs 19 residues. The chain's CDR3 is CASSLYMGLAGGIQETQYF. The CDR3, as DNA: TGTGCCAGCAGCTTGTATATGGGACTAGCGGGGGGGATCCAAGAGACCCAGTACTTC.

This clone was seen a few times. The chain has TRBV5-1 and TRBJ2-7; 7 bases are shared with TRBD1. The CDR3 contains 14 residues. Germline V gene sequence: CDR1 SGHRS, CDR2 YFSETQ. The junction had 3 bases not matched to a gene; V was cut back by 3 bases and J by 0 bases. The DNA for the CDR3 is TGCGCCAGCAGCTGGGACAGCCCCTCCTACGAGCAGTACTTC. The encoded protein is CASSWDSPSYEQYF.

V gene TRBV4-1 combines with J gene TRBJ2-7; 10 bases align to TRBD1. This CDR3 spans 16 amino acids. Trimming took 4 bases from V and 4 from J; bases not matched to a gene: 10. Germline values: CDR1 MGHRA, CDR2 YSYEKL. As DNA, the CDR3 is TGCGCCAGCAGCCTCACCCCGGACAGGGGGGGGTACGAGCAGTACTTC. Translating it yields CASSLTPDRGGYEQYF.

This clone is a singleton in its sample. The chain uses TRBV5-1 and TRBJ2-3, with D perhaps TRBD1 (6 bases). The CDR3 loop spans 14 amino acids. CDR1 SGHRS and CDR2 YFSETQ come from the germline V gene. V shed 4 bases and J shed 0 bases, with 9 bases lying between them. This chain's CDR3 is CASSPGQSTDTQYF. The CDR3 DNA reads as TGCGCCAGCAGCCCGGGACAAAGCACAGATACGCAGTATTTT. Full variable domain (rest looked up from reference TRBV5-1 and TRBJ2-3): KAGVTQTPRYLIKTRGQQVTLSCSPISGHRSVSWYQQTPGQGLQFLFEYFSETQRNKGNFPGRFSGRQFSNSRSEMNVSTLELGDSALYLCASSPGQSTDTQYFGPGTRLTVL.

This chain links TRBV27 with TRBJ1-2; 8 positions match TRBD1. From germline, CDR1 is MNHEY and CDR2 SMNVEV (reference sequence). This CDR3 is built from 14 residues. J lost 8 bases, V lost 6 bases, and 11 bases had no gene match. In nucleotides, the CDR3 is TGTGCCAGCAGGGGCAGAGGCAGGGGGCAAGGCTACACCTTC. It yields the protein CASRGRGRGQGYTF.

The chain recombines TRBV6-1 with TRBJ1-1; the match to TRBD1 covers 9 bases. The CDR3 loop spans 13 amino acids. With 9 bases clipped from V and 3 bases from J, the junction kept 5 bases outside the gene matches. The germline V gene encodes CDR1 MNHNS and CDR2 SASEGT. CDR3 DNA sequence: TGTGCCAGTGGGACAGGGATGGACACTGAAGCTTTCTTT. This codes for CASGTGMDTEAFF.

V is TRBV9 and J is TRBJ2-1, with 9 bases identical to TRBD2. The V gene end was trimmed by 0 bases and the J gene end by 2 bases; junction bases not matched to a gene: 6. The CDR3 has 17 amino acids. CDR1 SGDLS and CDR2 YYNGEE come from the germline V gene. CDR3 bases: TGTGCCAGCAGCGTAGCCCCAGCGGGGGGCCCCTACAATGAGCAGTTCTTC. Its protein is CASSVAPAGGPYNEQFF.

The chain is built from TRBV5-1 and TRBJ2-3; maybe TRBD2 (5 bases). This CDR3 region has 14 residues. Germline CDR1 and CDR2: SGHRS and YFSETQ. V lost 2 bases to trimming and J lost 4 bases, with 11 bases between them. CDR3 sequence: CASSFEGPPDTQYF. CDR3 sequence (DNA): TGCGCCAGCAGCTTTGAGGGCCCCCCAGATACGCAGTATTTT.

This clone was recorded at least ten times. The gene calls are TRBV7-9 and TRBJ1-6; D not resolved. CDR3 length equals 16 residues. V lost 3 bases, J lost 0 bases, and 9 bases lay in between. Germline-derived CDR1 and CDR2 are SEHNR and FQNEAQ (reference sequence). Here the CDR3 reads CASSFRSFSYNSPLHF. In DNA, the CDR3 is TGTGCCAGCAGCTTTCGGAGTTTCTCCTATAATTCACCCCTCCACTTT.

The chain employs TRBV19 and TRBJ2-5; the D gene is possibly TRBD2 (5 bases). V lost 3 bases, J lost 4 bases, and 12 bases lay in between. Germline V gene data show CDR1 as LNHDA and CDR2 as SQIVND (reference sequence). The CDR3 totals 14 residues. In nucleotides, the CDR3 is TGTGCCAGTAGTATCGTGAGCGGAGGAGAGACCCAGTACTTC. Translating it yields CASSIVSGGETQYF.

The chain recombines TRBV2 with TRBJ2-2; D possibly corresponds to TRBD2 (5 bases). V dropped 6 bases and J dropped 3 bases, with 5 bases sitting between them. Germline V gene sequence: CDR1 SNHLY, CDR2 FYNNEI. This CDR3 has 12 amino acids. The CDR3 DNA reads TGTGCCAGCAGCGGGGACACCGGGGAGCTGTTTTTT. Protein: CASSGDTGELFF.

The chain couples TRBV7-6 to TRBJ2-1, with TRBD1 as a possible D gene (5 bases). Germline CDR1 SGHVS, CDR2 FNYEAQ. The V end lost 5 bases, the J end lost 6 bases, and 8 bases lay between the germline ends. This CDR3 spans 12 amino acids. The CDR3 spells CASSLRGNEQFF. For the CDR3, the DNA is TGTGCCAGCAGCCTTAGGGGCAATGAGCAGTTCTTC.

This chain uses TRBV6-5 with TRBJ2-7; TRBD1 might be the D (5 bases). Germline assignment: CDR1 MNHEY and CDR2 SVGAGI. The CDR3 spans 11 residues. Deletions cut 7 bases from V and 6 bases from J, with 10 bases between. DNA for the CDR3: TGTGCCAGCACCTGGGGCGGCGAGCAGTACTTC. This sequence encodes CASTWGGEQYF.

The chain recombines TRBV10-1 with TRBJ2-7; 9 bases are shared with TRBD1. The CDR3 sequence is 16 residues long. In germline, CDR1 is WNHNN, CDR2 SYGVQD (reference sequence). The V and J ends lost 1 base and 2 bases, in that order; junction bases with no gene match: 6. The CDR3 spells CASSELPGQGAYEQYF. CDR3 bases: TGCGCCAGCAGTGAGTTGCCGGGACAGGGTGCCTACGAGCAGTACTTC.

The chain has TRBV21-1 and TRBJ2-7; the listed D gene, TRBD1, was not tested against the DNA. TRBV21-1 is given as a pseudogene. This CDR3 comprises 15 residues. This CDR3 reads CASSKLAGQGDEQYF. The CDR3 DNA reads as TGTGCCAGCAGCAAACTAGCGGGACAGGGGGACGAGCAGTACTTC.

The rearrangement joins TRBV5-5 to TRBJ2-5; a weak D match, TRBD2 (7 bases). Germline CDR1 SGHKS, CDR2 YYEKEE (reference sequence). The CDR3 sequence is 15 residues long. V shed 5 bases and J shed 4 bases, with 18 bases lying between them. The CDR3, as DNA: TGTGCCAGCAGGGGAGGCAGGGGAGGGTCAGAGACCCAGTACTTC. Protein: CASRGGRGGSETQYF.

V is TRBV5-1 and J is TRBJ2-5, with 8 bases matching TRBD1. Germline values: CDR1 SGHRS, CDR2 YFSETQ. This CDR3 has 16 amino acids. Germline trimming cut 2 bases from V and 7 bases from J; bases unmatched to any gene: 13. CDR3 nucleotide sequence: TGCGCCAGCAGCTTAGGACAGGGAGGAAGGGGTGCGACCCAGTACTTC. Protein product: CASSLGQGGRGATQYF. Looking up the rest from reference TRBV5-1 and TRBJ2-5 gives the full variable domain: KAGVTQTPRYLIKTRGQQVTLSCSPISGHRSVSWYQQTPGQGLQFLFEYFSETQRNKGNFPGRFSGRQFSNSRSEMNVSTLELGDSALYLCASSLGQGGRGATQYFGPGTRLLVL.

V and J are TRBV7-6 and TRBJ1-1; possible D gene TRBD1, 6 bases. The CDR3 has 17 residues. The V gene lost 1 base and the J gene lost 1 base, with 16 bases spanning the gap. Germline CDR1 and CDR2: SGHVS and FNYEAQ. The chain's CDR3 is CASSLERGGDANTEAFF. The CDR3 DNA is TGTGCCAGCAGCTTAGAGAGGGGGGGGGACGCGAACACTGAAGCTTTCTTT.

CDR3: CASRQTDTQYF. The CDR3 bases are TGTGCCAGCAGACAGACAGATACGCAGTATTTT. The V call is TRBV6-6, the J call TRBJ2-3; D is undetermined. This CDR3 contains 11 residues. Deletions cut 6 bases from V and 3 bases from J, with 4 bases between. Germline values: CDR1 MNHNY, CDR2 SVGAGI (reference sequence).